The 6 T cell receptor beta chains below were found in one sample sequenced in a study of T cells in Graves' hyperthyroidism and ophthalmopathy. The TCR beta CDR3 regions underwent amplification using RNA transcripts as the source. Carried out on the TCR CDR3, a first-round RT-PCR used the HTBI primer set. TCRdb re-analysed the multiplex PCR reads in MiXCR, keeping a single row per CDR3 protein. The sample lists 130,000 to 150,000 distinct CDR3 sequences; around 20% were seen once. Sequenced sample: blood. The receptors derive from a woman between 45 and 65 years old with Graves' hyperthyroidism that later progressed to Graves' ophthalmopathy.

The chain couples TRBV10-3 to TRBJ1-2; TRBD1 aligns across 8 bases. The CDR3 consists of 14 residues. CDR1 is ENHRY and CDR2 is SYGVKD in the germline V gene. V trimming: 6 bases; J trimming: 3 bases; junction bases outside the gene matches: 6. DNA for the CDR3: TGTGCCATCAGCCAGGGGGCAGGTCACTATGGCTACACCTTC. It is translated as CAISQGAGHYGYTF.

At least ten counts were recorded for this clonotype. The rearrangement uses TRBV5-1 and TRBJ2-7, with TRBD2 identical over 7 bases. CDR3 size: 14 residues. Trimming took 3 bases from V and 4 from J; bases not matched to a gene: 7. The germline V gene has CDR1 SGHRS and CDR2 YFSETQ. CDR3 sequence (DNA): TGCGCCAGCAGCTCAGAGGGAGGGGTTTACGAGCAGTACTTC. This gives the protein CASSSEGGVYEQYF.

The rearrangement links TRBV7-9 to TRBJ1-2; 8 nucleotides align to TRBD1. V dropped 6 bases and J dropped 3; count of bases not matched to a gene: 3. The length of the CDR3 is 13 residues. Germline values: CDR1 SEHNR, CDR2 FQNEAQ (reference sequence). Here the CDR3 reads CASSVDRDYGYTF. CDR3 DNA: TGTGCCAGCAGTGTGGACAGGGACTATGGCTACACCTTC.

This clonotype came up many times. V gene TRBV27 combines with J gene TRBJ2-1; perhaps TRBD2 as D (6 bases). This CDR3 region has 18 residues. V dropped 5 bases and J dropped 3 bases, with 23 bases sitting between them. Germline V gene data show CDR1 as MNHEY and CDR2 as SMNVEV (reference sequence). CDR3 coding DNA: TGTGCCAGCAGTCCTCTTTCTTGGAGCGCGGGAAACTACAATGAGCAGTTCTTC. It encodes CASSPLSWSAGNYNEQFF.

This clonotype appeared many times. The CDR3 DNA sequence: TGTGCCAGCAGCCCTACCTCCGCAGGGGGAAGGGCCAAAAACATTCAGTACTTC. This gives the protein CASSPTSAGGRAKNIQYF. The chain combines TRBV7-9 with TRBJ2-4; 7 nucleotides line up with TRBD1. The V gene end was trimmed by 5 bases and the J gene end by 1 base; junction bases not matched to a gene: 14. The CDR3 has 18 residues. Germline V gene sequence: CDR1 SEHNR, CDR2 FQNEAQ (reference sequence).

This chain connects TRBV3-1 to TRBJ2-1, with 8 bases identical to TRBD2. CDR3 length: 17 residues. Germline V lookup: CDR1 LGHDT, CDR2 YNNKEL (reference sequence). After removal of 4 bases from V and 3 bases from J, the junction contained 11 bases not matched to a gene. The CDR3 DNA sequence: TGTGCCAGCAGCCCCGGGGTAGCGGGACCTAACTACAATGAGCAGTTCTTC. Its translation is CASSPGVAGPNYNEQFF.